The next 10 T cell receptor beta chains were all read from a single sample in a study of neurological immune-mediated disorders. One entry per CDR3 protein, called by TCRdb with MiXCR from the 5' RACE reads. Here the sample spans about 120,000 distinct CDR3 sequences, roughly 3.2% being singletons. Sequenced: PBMCs. The receptors were gathered from a woman aged 30 to 39 with multiple sclerosis.

This clonotype has ten or more counts. The chain carries TRBV11-2 and TRBJ1-3; unclear D gene. The CDR3 contains 11 residues. V gave up 6 bases and J gave up 7 bases, with 7 bases separating them. Germline CDR1 and CDR2: SGHAT and FQNNGV. The CDR3 loop is CASSFGNTIYF. As DNA, the CDR3 is TGTGCCAGCAGTTTCGGGAACACCATATATTTT.

This clonotype was seen many times. The chain carries TRBV7-6 and TRBJ2-1; 11 nucleotides match TRBD2. J lost 7 bases, V lost 1 base, and 12 bases had no gene match. The CDR3 has 18 residues. CDR1 and CDR2 from the germline V gene are SGHVS and FNYEAQ. In nucleotides, the CDR3 is TGTGCCAGCAGCTTAGTTCCACCCTTAGCGGGAGGGGAGAATGAGCAGTTCTTC. Protein sequence: CASSLVPPLAGGENEQFF.

This clonotype was counted many times. The chain employs TRBV5-6 and TRBJ1-1; D is unclear. The germline V gene has CDR1 SGHDT and CDR2 YYEEEE. The CDR3 is 13 amino acids. Trimming took 2 bases from V and 6 from J, leaving 11 bases between them. The CDR3 DNA sequence: TGTGCCAGCAGCTTTCTCGGTACTCCTGAAGCTTTCTTT. This translates into CASSFLGTPEAFF.

Many counts were recorded for this clonotype. V is TRBV14 and J is TRBJ1-3, with a possible D match to TRBD1 (6 bases). The CDR3 has 15 residues. Germline lookup yields CDR1 SGHDN and CDR2 FVKESK. Trimming took 0 bases from V and 7 from J, leaving 13 bases between them. CDR3 region: CASSQDIPQGNTIYF. CDR3 coding DNA: TGTGCCAGCAGCCAAGATATCCCCCAGGGGAACACCATATATTTT.

This clonotype was picked up many times. The chain joins TRBV5-1 to TRBJ2-3; D not resolved. The CDR3 sequence is 19 residues long. Trimming took 0 bases from V and 0 from J, leaving 20 bases between them. Germline loops: CDR1 SGHRS, CDR2 YFSETQ. This CDR3 is CASSLGTSIFHSSTDTQYF. The CDR3 DNA reads TGCGCCAGCAGCTTGGGAACTTCTATTTTTCACTCCAGCACAGATACGCAGTATTTT.

This clonotype occurred many times. V usage is TRBV5-1 and J usage is TRBJ2-1; 7 nucleotides match TRBD1. This CDR3 has 21 residues. The germline V gene has CDR1 SGHRS and CDR2 YFSETQ. V dropped 0 bases and J dropped 0; count of bases not matched to a gene: 18. For the CDR3, the DNA is TGCGCCAGCAGCTTGGTTCCGTCGGACGGACAGGCGAGCGACTCCTACAATGAGCAGTTCTTC. Its protein is CASSLVPSDGQASDSYNEQFF.

Ten or more counts support this clonotype. This chain uses TRBV5-1 with TRBJ2-4; possible D gene TRBD1, 6 bases. Per germline, CDR1 SGHRS and CDR2 YFSETQ. Trimming left V 0 bases short and J 0 bases short, with 13 bases between. CDR3 length: 17 residues. This chain's CDR3 is CASSLAGDPIAKNIQYF. CDR3 nucleotide sequence: TGCGCCAGCAGCTTGGCAGGGGACCCCATAGCCAAAAACATTCAGTACTTC. The variable domain in full, completed from reference TRBV5-1 and TRBJ2-4, reads KAGVTQTPRYLIKTRGQQVTLSCSPISGHRSVSWYQQTPGQGLQFLFEYFSETQRNKGNFPGRFSGRQFSNSRSEMNVSTLELGDSALYLCASSLAGDPIAKNIQYFGAGTRLSVL.

There are many counts of this clonotype. V gene TRBV7-2 combines with J gene TRBJ1-1, with D uncertain. Germline-derived CDR1 and CDR2 are SGHTA and FQGNSA. The CDR3 length is 14 residues. V was shortened by 5 bases and J by 4 bases, with 14 bases between the two germline ends. Here the CDR3 DNA reads TGTGCCAGCAGCCCAGCGAGGTGGGGCACTGAAGCTTTCTTT. Protein: CASSPARWGTEAFF.

This clonotype was seen repeatedly, ten times or more. This chain links TRBV20-1 with TRBJ1-5, with a tentative D call TRBD1 (5 bases). Germline CDR1 and CDR2: DFQATT and SNEGSKA (reference sequence). This CDR3 is built from 16 residues. V lost 3 bases and J 7 bases, leaving 22 bases between the germline ends. The CDR3 loop is CSASPFVKGPRQPQHF. CDR3 DNA: TGCAGTGCTAGTCCTTTTGTAAAGGGGCCCAGACAGCCCCAGCATTTT.

This clonotype was seen ten or more times. The chain joins TRBV12-3 or TRBV12-4 to TRBJ1-2; D uncertain. The CDR3 loop spans 13 amino acids. Trimming left V 4 bases short and J 4 bases short, with 10 bases between. CDR3 sequence (DNA): TGTGCCAGCAGTTACTCAGGCCCCTATGGCTACACCTTC. Translated: CASSYSGPYGYTF.